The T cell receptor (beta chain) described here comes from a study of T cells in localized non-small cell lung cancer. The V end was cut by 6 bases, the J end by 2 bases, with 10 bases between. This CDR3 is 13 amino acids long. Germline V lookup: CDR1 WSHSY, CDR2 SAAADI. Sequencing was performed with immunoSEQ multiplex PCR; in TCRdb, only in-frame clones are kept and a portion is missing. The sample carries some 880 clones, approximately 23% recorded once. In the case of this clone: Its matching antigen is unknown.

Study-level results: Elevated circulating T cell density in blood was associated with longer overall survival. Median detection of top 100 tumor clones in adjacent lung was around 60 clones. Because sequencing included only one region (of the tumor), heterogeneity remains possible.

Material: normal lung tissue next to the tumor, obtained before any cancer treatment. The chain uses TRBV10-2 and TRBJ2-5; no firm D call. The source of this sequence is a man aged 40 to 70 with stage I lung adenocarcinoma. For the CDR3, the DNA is TGCGCCAGCAGGGACCCTACACAAGAGACCCAGTACTTC. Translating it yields CASRDPTQETQYF.